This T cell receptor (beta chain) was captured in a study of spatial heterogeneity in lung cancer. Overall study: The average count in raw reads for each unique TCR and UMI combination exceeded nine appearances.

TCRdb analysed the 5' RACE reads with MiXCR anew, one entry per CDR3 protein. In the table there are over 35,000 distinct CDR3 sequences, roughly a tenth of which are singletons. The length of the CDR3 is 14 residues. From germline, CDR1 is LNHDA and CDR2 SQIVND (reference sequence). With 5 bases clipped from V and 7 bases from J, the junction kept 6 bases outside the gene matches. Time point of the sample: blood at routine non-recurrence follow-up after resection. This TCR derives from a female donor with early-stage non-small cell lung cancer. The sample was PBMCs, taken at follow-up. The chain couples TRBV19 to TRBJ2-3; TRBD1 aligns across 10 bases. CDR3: CASSPGTGAYTQYF. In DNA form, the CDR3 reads TGTGCCAGTAGTCCGGGGACAGGGGCATATACGCAGTATTTT.